The clone carrying this T cell receptor beta chain showed up just a few times. This record comes from a study of identical twins. Each donor was a healthy Caucasian. The V and J ends lost 4 bases and 2 bases respectively, with 15 bases between them. Germline lookup yields CDR1 SGHTA and CDR2 FQGNSA. This CDR3 is 15 amino acids long. TCRdb re-derived calls from the 5' RACE reads in MiXCR, one entry per CDR3 protein. This table has hundreds of thousands of distinct CDR3 sequences, about 20% appearing once. A further study also used this sample, focusing on T cells expressing NK-cell markers. As that report states: Beta-chain profiling covered CD3+CD56+NKG2C+, CD3+CD56+NKG2C- and CD3+CD56-NKG2C+ sorted subsets. Each of over 5 donors carried dominant NKG2C+ clonotypes accounting for about 1.0-8% of CD8+ T cells.

This TCR was sampled from a woman between 18 and 29 years old in good health. Material for sequencing was PBMCs. The chain uses TRBV7-2 and TRBJ2-7; D possibly matches TRBD1 or TRBD2 (5 bases each). The CDR3 region is CASSWGPKGTYEQYF. The CDR3 DNA reads as TGTGCCAGCAGCTGGGGACCTAAGGGAACCTACGAGCAGTACTTC.